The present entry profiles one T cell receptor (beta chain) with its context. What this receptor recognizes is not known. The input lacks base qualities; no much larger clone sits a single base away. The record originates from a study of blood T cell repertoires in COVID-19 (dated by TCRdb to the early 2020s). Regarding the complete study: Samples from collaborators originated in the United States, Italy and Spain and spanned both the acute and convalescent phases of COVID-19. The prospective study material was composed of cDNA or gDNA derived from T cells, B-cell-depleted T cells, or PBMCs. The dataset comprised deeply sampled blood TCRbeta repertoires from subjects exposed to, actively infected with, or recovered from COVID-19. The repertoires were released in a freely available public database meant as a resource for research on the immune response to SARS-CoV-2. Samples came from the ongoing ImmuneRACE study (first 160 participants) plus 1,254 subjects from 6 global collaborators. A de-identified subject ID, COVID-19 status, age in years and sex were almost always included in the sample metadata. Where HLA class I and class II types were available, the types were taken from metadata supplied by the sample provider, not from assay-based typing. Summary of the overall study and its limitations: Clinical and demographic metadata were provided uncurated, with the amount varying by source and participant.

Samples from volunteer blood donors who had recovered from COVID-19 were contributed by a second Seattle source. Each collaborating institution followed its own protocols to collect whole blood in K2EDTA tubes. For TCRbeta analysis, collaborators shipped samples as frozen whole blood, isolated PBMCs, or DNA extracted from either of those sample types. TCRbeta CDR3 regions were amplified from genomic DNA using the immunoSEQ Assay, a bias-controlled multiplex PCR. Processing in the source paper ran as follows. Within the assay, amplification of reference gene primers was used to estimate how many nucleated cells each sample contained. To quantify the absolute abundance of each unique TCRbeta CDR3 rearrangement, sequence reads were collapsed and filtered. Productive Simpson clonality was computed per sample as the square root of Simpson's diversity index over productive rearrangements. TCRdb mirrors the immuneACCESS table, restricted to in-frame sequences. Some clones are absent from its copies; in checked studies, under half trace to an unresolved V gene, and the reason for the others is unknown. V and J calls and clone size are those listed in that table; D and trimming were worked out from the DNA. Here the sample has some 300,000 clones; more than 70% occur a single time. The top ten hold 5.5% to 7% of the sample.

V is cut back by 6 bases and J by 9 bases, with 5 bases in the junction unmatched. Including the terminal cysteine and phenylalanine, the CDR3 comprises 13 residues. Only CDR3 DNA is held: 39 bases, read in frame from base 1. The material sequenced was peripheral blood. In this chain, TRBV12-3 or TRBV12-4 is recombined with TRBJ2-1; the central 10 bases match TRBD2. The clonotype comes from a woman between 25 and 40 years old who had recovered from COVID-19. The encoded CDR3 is CASSPSGGVEQFF. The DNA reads TGTGCCAGCAGCCCCAGCGGGGGGGTTGAGCAGTTCTTC.